Reported below is one T cell receptor beta chain. The data were obtained in a study of blood T cell repertoires in COVID-19. This table comes from immunoSEQ multiplex PCR, and its TCRdb copy is limited to in-frame clones, with some not included. The profile shows about 480,000 clones, roughly 91% of them singletons. Sequencing used peripheral blood. The source of this sequence is a woman aged 50 to 60 with COVID-19, enrolled during active disease.

The CDR3, as DNA: TGCGCCAGCAGCTCTTCGGGGAGGTCGGGGAACTATGGCTACACCTTC. Its translation is CASSSSGRSGNYGYTF. The rearrangement links TRBV5-1 to TRBJ1-2, with no clear D. Trimming cost V 3 bases and J 2 bases, with 17 bases left between them. The germline V gene has CDR1 SGHRS and CDR2 YFSETQ. This CDR3 has 16 residues.